Below, 15 T cell receptor beta chains from the same sample are listed, as sequenced in a study of cytomegalovirus exposure and HLA in healthy donors. The PCR was carried out with 60 Vbeta primers and 13 Jbeta primers. TCRdb's copy holds only in-frame clones and misses some; the assay was immunoSEQ multiplex PCR. Here the sample spans around 170,000 clones, over 75% being singletons. The source material was PBMCs. The receptors come from a man in his forties in good health and CMV-seropositive.

This clone was recorded only once. The rearrangement joins TRBV19 to TRBJ2-1; D remains unclear. Trimming pared 5 bases from V and 10 bases from J, leaving 9 bases between. The CDR3 is 11 amino acids. The germline V gene encodes CDR1 LNHDA and CDR2 SQIVND (reference sequence). The CDR3 DNA reads TGTGCCAGTAGTGAAAACTTGGAGCAGTTCTTC. It specifies CASSENLEQFF.

This clone was seen just once. This chain links TRBV5-4 with TRBJ2-5; 11 nucleotides line up with TRBD2. The CDR3 extends over 15 amino acids. CDR1 is SGHNT, CDR2 YYREEE, per germline (reference sequence). Trimming cost V 2 bases and J 6 bases; bases outside gene matches: 6. The CDR3 here is CASSFSGGATKTQYF. In DNA, the CDR3 is TGTGCCAGCAGCTTTAGCGGGGGGGCGACGAAGACCCAGTACTTC.

The chain links TRBV19 to TRBJ2-7; 7 positions agree with TRBD2. Germline CDR1 is LNHDA and CDR2 is SQIVND (reference sequence). The length of the CDR3 is 13 residues. CDR3 sequence reads: CATSRGLTYEQYF. The DNA for the CDR3 is TGTGCGACATCTCGGGGACTAACCTACGAGCAGTACTTC. The full variable domain, in which reference TRBV19 and TRBJ2-7 provide the parts outside the CDR3, is DGGITQSPKYLFRKEGQNVTLSCEQNLNHDAMYWYRQDPGQGLRLIYYSQIVNDFQKGDIAEGYSVSREKKESFPLTVTSAQKNPTAFYLCATSRGLTYEQYFGPGTRLTVT.

V usage is TRBV6-5 and J usage is TRBJ1-1; D is undetermined. Trimming took off 6 bases at V and 0 bases at J, with 8 bases between the two ends. Germline CDR1 MNHEY, CDR2 SVGAGI. The CDR3 totals 13 residues. The CDR3 protein is CASRRVMNTEAFF. Written as DNA, the CDR3 is TGTGCCAGCAGGAGGGTGATGAACACTGAAGCTTTCTTT.

This clone was observed a few times. The CDR3: CASTLLAGLTSTDTQYF. CDR3 DNA sequence: TGTGCCAGTACGTTGCTAGCGGGGTTAACTAGCACAGATACGCAGTATTTT. V and J are TRBV19 and TRBJ2-3; 9 bases are a match to TRBD2. The CDR3 spans 17 residues. The trim removed 7 bases at V and 0 bases at J, leaving 11 bases unmatched. CDR1 is LNHDA and CDR2 is SQIVND in the germline V gene (reference sequence).

The table lists this clone with a few counts. The chain employs TRBV9 and TRBJ1-3; the D gene is possibly TRBD1 (6 bases). The ends were cut back, 2 bases at V and 11 bases at J, with 17 bases in the middle. CDR3 length: 14 residues. Germline V gene lookup returns CDR1 SGDLS and CDR2 YYNGEE. The CDR3 nucleotides are TGTGCCAGCAGCGTCCGGGACACTGCAAGTTCCATATATTTT. As protein: CASSVRDTASSIYF.

This rearrangement joins TRBV6-1 to TRBJ2-7, with TRBD1 as a possible D gene (5 bases). From germline, CDR1 is MNHNS and CDR2 SASEGT. The CDR3 consists of 13 residues. Trimming stripped 7 bases from V and 2 bases from J, with 12 bases between. The CDR3: CASTERQTYEQYF. The CDR3 nucleotides are TGTGCCAGCACCGAGCGACAGACCTACGAGCAGTACTTC.

The chain uses TRBV4-3 and TRBJ2-5; 8 positions agree with TRBD2. The germline V gene encodes CDR1 LGHNA and CDR2 YSLEER. Trimming at V came to 3 bases and at J to 3 bases, leaving 6 bases not matched to a gene. CDR3 length equals 15 residues. The DNA for the CDR3 is TGCGCCAGCAGCCAGGGTGGCGGGGGGAAAGAGACCCAGTACTTC. Translating it yields CASSQGGGGKETQYF.

The chain employs TRBV29-1 and TRBJ1-2; D may be TRBD1 (6 bases). CDR3 size: 12 residues. The V end lost 6 bases, the J end lost 4 bases, and 12 bases lay between the germline ends. Germline loops: CDR1 SQVTM, CDR2 ANQGSEA. CDR3 nucleotide sequence: TGCAGCGTCCCAGACAGGCCCTATGGCTACACCTTC. Its protein is CSVPDRPYGYTF.

This clone is a singleton in its sample. The V and J genes are TRBV9 and TRBJ1-2, with 9 positions matching TRBD1. CDR1 is SGDLS and CDR2 is YYNGEE in the germline V gene. V lost 3 bases to trimming and J lost 5 bases; unmatched junction nucleotides: 8. CDR3 length equals 15 residues. The CDR3 loop reads CASSGTGVLDYGYTF. The CDR3 coding sequence is TGTGCCAGCAGCGGGACAGGGGTTTTAGATTATGGCTACACCTTC.

The rearrangement joins TRBV7-3 to TRBJ2-3, with 15 bases matching TRBD2. Germline trimming cut 5 bases from V and 1 base from J; bases unmatched to any gene: 4. This CDR3 spans 17 amino acids. Germline CDR1 is SGHTA and CDR2 is FQGTGA. The CDR3 region is CASSGRTSGGGTDTQYF. For the CDR3, the DNA is TGTGCCAGCAGCGGCCGGACTAGCGGGGGGGGCACAGATACGCAGTATTTT. Full variable domain (rest looked up from reference TRBV7-3 and TRBJ2-3): GAGVSQTPSNKVTEKGKYVELRCDPISGHTALYWYRQSLGQGPEFLIYFQGTGAADDSGLPNDRFFAVRPEGSVSTLKIQRTERGDSAVYLCASSGRTSGGGTDTQYFGPGTRLTVL.

The chain has TRBV5-4 and TRBJ2-2; 7 bases are shared with TRBD1. The CDR3 is 17 residues long. The V gene's germline CDR1 is SGHNT and CDR2 YYREEE (reference sequence). Germline trimming cut 0 bases from V and 7 bases from J; bases unmatched to any gene: 12. As DNA, the CDR3 is TGTGCCAGCAGCTTGGAACGGAAGACAGGGCGTAACGGGGAGCTGTTTTTT. Amino acids: CASSLERKTGRNGELFF.

The V gene is TRBV2, the J gene TRBJ1-1; TRBD1 might be the D (6 bases). The CDR3 totals 14 residues. In germline, CDR1 is SNHLY, CDR2 FYNNEI. Trimming shortened V by 1 base and J by 5 bases, and 11 bases separated the two germline ends. The CDR3 DNA sequence: TGTGCCAGCAGTGAAGACAGGGATTTTACTGAAGCTTTCTTT. Amino acid sequence: CASSEDRDFTEAFF.

This rearrangement joins TRBV28 to TRBJ2-7; no clear D gene. The CDR3 has 13 amino acids. Trimming removed 6 bases from V and 3 bases from J, with 12 bases in between. CDR1 MDHEN and CDR2 SYDVKM come from the germline V gene. The CDR3 is CASRSQEYYEQYF. The CDR3 bases are TGTGCCAGCAGGTCCCAGGAATACTACGAGCAGTACTTC.

This chain connects TRBV13 to TRBJ1-6; D possibly corresponds to TRBD1 (6 bases). Germline CDR1 reads PRHDT; CDR2 reads FYEKMQ (reference sequence). Trimming pared 4 bases from V and 7 bases from J, leaving 11 bases between. The CDR3 runs 14 residues. The CDR3 coding sequence is TGTGCCAGCAGCTCACAGGGTGTCAATTCACCCCTCCACTTT. Translated, it gives CASSSQGVNSPLHF.